This passage covers 12 T cell receptor beta chains from one sample sequenced in a study of T cells after yellow fever vaccination. In TCRdb, the 5' RACE reads were re-called with MiXCR into one record per CDR3 protein. The sample shows 450,000 to 550,000 distinct CDR3 sequences, less than 20% of them seen only once. The source was PBMCs, collected 15 days after the yellow fever booster vaccination. These receptors were taken from a man aged 25 to 40 who received the YFV17D yellow fever vaccine.

In this sample, this clonotype turned up a few times. This rearrangement joins TRBV3-1 to TRBJ2-7, with 8 bases fitting TRBD1. With V trimmed by 4 bases and J by 2 bases, 10 bases remained unmatched. The CDR3 runs to 16 residues. The V gene's germline CDR1 is LGHDT and CDR2 YNNKEL (reference sequence). The CDR3 reads CASSRGRRQGPYEQYF. For the CDR3, the DNA is TGTGCCAGCAGCCGAGGGCGGAGACAGGGGCCCTACGAGCAGTACTTC.

V gene TRBV7-2 combines with J gene TRBJ2-2, with 7 bases aligning to TRBD2. Germline assignment: CDR1 SGHTA and CDR2 FQGNSA. The length of the CDR3 is 15 residues. Germline trimming cut 7 bases from V and 5 bases from J; bases unmatched to any gene: 10. The CDR3 DNA sequence: TGTGCCAGCACCCCCCCGGGAGGAAGAACCGGGGAGCTGTTTTTT. It translates to CASTPPGGRTGELFF.

The chain joins TRBV20-1 to TRBJ2-1; possible D gene TRBD1, 5 bases. The V gene lost 8 bases and the J gene lost 2 bases, with 10 bases spanning the gap. This CDR3 contains 12 residues. CDR1 and CDR2 from the germline V gene are DFQATT and SNEGSKA (reference sequence). As DNA, the CDR3 is TGCAGTCAGCAGGGCACCTACAATGAGCAGTTCTTC. Amino acids: CSQQGTYNEQFF.

The chain links TRBV10-3 to TRBJ2-1, with no clear D. The CDR3 contains 17 residues. Trimming took 0 bases from V and 16 from J, leaving 28 bases between them. Germline CDR1 and CDR2: ENHRY and SYGVKD. The CDR3 spells CAISESIVGGAPGQKFF. The CDR3 coding sequence is TGTGCCATCAGTGAGTCGATCGTTGGCGGCGCGCCCGGCCAAAAATTCTTC.

This clonotype has just a few counts. The CDR3 DNA is TGCAGCGTAATGGGACTAGACGAAGAGACCCAGTACTTC. Translating it yields CSVMGLDEETQYF. The J gene is TRBJ2-5, the V gene TRBV29-1; 8 bases line up with TRBD2. The ends lost 6 bases at V and 3 bases at J; junction bases unmatched: 6. CDR3 length: 13 residues. Germline CDR1 and CDR2: SQVTM and ANQGSEA.

This chain connects TRBV24-1 to TRBJ2-1; D uncertain. V was clipped by 3 bases and J by 5 bases, with 7 bases between them. There are 13 residues in the CDR3. CDR1 and CDR2 (germline): KGHDR, SFDVKD. CDR3 loop: CATSDGTDNEQFF. CDR3 in DNA: TGTGCCACCAGTGATGGTACAGACAATGAGCAGTTCTTC.

This clonotype turned up a few times. This chain uses TRBV29-1 with TRBJ2-2; maybe TRBD1 (6 bases). The CDR3 runs 13 residues. Trimming cost V 7 bases and J 1 base, with 10 bases left between them. Germline CDR1 is SQVTM and CDR2 is ANQGSEA. As DNA, the CDR3 is TGCAGCGCGCGACAGGTGAACACCGGGGAGCTGTTTTTT. The encoded protein is CSARQVNTGELFF.

The genes are TRBV5-1 and TRBJ2-2; 7 bases match TRBD1. There are 15 residues in the CDR3. From germline, CDR1 is SGHRS and CDR2 YFSETQ. Trimming cost V 4 bases and J 8 bases; bases outside gene matches: 11. CDR3 sequence (DNA): TGCGCCAGCAGCCTGAGACAGGGTGGTCTGGGGGAGCTGTTTTTT. Protein: CASSLRQGGLGELFF.

This clonotype came up a few times. The chain joins TRBV7-2 to TRBJ2-5; a possible D gene is TRBD1 (5 bases). The germline V and J ends were trimmed by 5 bases and 2 bases, with 12 bases remaining between them. CDR1 SGHTA and CDR2 FQGNSA come from the germline V gene. The CDR3 runs to 14 residues. The CDR3 DNA follows: TGTGCCAGCAGCCAAGAGCAGGGTCAAGAGACCCAGTACTTC. Encoded protein: CASSQEQGQETQYF. Complete variable domain (other parts from reference TRBV7-2 and TRBJ2-5): GAGVSQSPSNKVTEKGKDVELRCDPISGHTALYWYRQSLGQGLEFLIYFQGNSAPDKSGLPSDRFSAERTGGSVSTLTIQRTQQEDSAVYLCASSQEQGQETQYFGPGTRLLVL.

This chain connects TRBV5-6 to TRBJ1-5, with 7 bases that match TRBD1. V lost 7 bases, J lost 11 bases, and 9 bases stayed unmatched. CDR3 length: 12 amino acids. Germline-derived CDR1 and CDR2 are SGHDT and YYEEEE. The CDR3 nucleotides are TGTGCCAGCGGAATCCAGGGGGGGGCCCAGCATTTT. Translation gives CASGIQGGAQHF. Filled out from reference TRBV5-6 and TRBJ1-5, the complete variable domain reads DAGVTQSPTHLIKTRGQQVTLRCSPKSGHDTVSWYQQALGQGPQFIFQYYEEEERQRGNFPDRFSGHQFPNYSSELNVNALLLGDSALYLCASGIQGGAQHFGDGTRLSIL.

The chain is built from TRBV4-2 and TRBJ2-2; D is uncertain. V was shortened by 4 bases and J by 7 bases, with 10 bases between the two germline ends. CDR1 is LGHNA and CDR2 is YNFKEQ in the germline V gene. The CDR3 runs to 13 residues. Written as DNA, the CDR3 is TGTGCCAGCAGCCGCGAGGTCGGCGGGGAGCTGTTTTTT. Translated, it gives CASSREVGGELFF.

V usage is TRBV20-1 and J usage is TRBJ1-5; D is possibly TRBD1 (6 bases). The CDR3 is 12 amino acids. Trimming shortened V by 4 bases and J by 5 bases, and 9 bases separated the two germline ends. Germline V gene sequence: CDR1 DFQATT, CDR2 SNEGSKA (reference sequence). As DNA, the CDR3 is TGCAGTGCTAACAGGGCCGATCAGCCCCAGCATTTT. Translated: CSANRADQPQHF.